This entry is about one T cell receptor beta chain. The antigen it binds to is not known. The record has no base qualities; no much larger clone is one base away. This sample was included in a study of PD-1 blockade in classical Hodgkin lymphoma (dated by TCRdb to about 2020). General notes on the study: The study used TCR beta sequencing and CyTOF to define a peripheral blood immune signature of response to PD-1 blockade in classical Hodgkin lymphoma.

Genomic DNA was isolated using the Qiagen DNeasy kit from unsorted PBMCs as well as from negatively selected CD4+ and CD8+ fractions. Using primers that anneal to V and J segments, immunoSEQ multiplex PCR amplified the TCR beta CDR3 regions. Amplification bias was minimized using a synthetic immune receptor repertoire, and residual bias was removed computationally after sequencing. Processing in the source paper ran as follows. Custom Python scripts were used to quantify repertoire diversity as the Shannon entropy index. Unsorted, CD4+ and CD8+ repertoires were analyzed separately, except for combined analyses in which CD4+ and CD8+ sequences were merged in silico. Here the immuneACCESS table is served through TCRdb, limited to in-frame sequences with V and J called. Missing clones are a known gap in these copies; in checked studies unresolved V genes cover under half, and the rest lacks a known reason. V and J calls and clone size are copied from that table; D and trimming were computed from the DNA. Within this sample are roughly 20,000 clones, with around nine tenths of them counted one time only. The ten largest clonotypes hold 0.41% of the sample.

Explained via the paper, the time point label denotes: newly diagnosed, previously untreated cHL patient sample. CD4+ T cells were purified from thawed PBMCs by magnetic negative selection with a Miltenyi CD4+ T cell isolation kit. As a comparison group for the relapsed/refractory trial patients, PBMCs were sequenced from patients with newly diagnosed, previously untreated classical Hodgkin lymphoma. Peripheral blood was collected in 8 mL Vacutainer Cell Preparation Tubes, from which PBMCs were isolated by centrifugation and then cryopreserved. Purified CD4+ and CD8+ fractions were prepared only for cases in which an additional PBMC sample was available. Magnetically labelled cells were removed on LS columns in a quadroMACS separator, and the flow-through was collected as the purified fraction. The CDR3 measures 15 amino acids from cysteine to phenylalanine. CDR3 DNA only is kept here, 45 bases in frame from base 1. In the germline V gene, CDR1 corresponds to SGDLS and CDR2 to YYNGEE. V gives up 1 base and J gives up 4 bases, and the segment between their germline ends measures 13 bases.

The study at large found these results: The study covered only a single clinical trial cohort, and the causes of the repertoire differences, possibly disease activity or prior therapy, were still not defined. Baseline TCR diversity was reported as lower in newly diagnosed patients than in healthy donors, and lower still in relapsed/refractory patients.

Rearrangement joined TRBV9 to TRBJ2-3; the D gene is possibly TRBD2, with 6 bases matching. This receptor was taken from a human donor with classical Hodgkin lymphoma. The sequencing sample was made of CD4+ T cells from blood. The CDR3 region has the sequence CASSVRFSSADTQYF. The base sequence is TGTGCCAGCAGCGTACGGTTTTCTAGCGCAGATACGCAGTATTTT. With the rest looked up from the reference TRBV9 and TRBJ2-3 genes rather than sequenced, the full variable domain is DSGVTQTPKHLITATGQRVTLRCSPRSGDLSVYWYQQSLDQGLQFLIQYYNGEERAKGNILERFSAQQFPDLHSELNLSSLELGDSALYFCASSVRFSSADTQYFGPGTRLTVL.